These 10 T cell receptor beta chains came from one sample sequenced in a study of spatial heterogeneity in lung cancer. Overall study results and limits: For expanded intratumoral alpha and beta TCRs, counts tracked tumor mutation counts.

Time point defined: sample taken at primary tumor resection. These receptors' targets are unknown. TCRdb reanalysed the 5' RACE reads using MiXCR and keeps one entry per CDR3 protein. The data hold around 2,000 distinct CDR3 sequences, with roughly 25% observed a single time. Sequenced here: lung tumor tissue, sampled at surgery. Receptor source: a male donor with early-stage non-small cell lung cancer.

This clonotype has more than one count but fewer than ten. Found in a library prepared for alpha chains, this beta chain is an off-target read, and its abundance has little meaning. This sequence joins TRBV5-6 and TRBJ2-7; 8 bases match TRBD2. Germline V lookup: CDR1 SGHDT, CDR2 YYEEEE. V shed 2 bases and J 3 bases; nucleotides not matched to a gene: 4. The CDR3 extends over 14 amino acids. This chain's CDR3 is CASSFGLAGYEQYF. The CDR3 DNA is TGTGCCAGCAGCTTCGGTCTAGCGGGCTACGAGCAGTACTTC. Drawing the rest from reference TRBV5-6 and TRBJ2-7, the complete variable domain is DAGVTQSPTHLIKTRGQQVTLRCSPKSGHDTVSWYQQALGQGPQFIFQYYEEEERQRGNFPDRFSGHQFPNYSSELNVNALLLGDSALYLCASSFGLAGYEQYFGPGTRLTVT.

Comment on this clonotype: The library was prepared for alpha chains; this beta chain is a stray read, so its frequency means little. V and J are TRBV24-1 and TRBJ2-5, with TRBD1 matching 8 bases. V trimming: 5 bases; J trimming: 1 base; junction bases outside the gene matches: 2. Germline CDR1 reads KGHDR; CDR2 reads SFDVKD. The CDR3 consists of 14 residues. CDR3 sequence: CATSGQGFQETQYF. The DNA for the CDR3 is TGTGCCACCAGTGGACAGGGGTTCCAAGAGACCCAGTACTTC.

Points on this clonotype: As an off-target read in a library built for alpha chains, this beta chain has a frequency of little significance. The chain employs TRBV14 and TRBJ2-7; 7 bases fit TRBD2. The V gene's germline CDR1 is SGHDN and CDR2 FVKESK. The CDR3 sequence is 13 residues long. Unmatched junction bases numbered 6, after V lost 6 bases and J lost 4 bases. This chain's CDR3 is CASSHGRIYEQYF. Written as DNA, the CDR3 is TGTGCCAGCAGTCACGGGAGGATTTACGAGCAGTACTTC.

By share, this clonotype counts as medium-sized. This beta chain appears as a stray read in a library generated for alpha chains; its size is not informative. The V call is TRBV7-9, the J call TRBJ2-5; no definite D call. The V gene lost 3 bases and the J gene lost 5 bases, with 7 bases spanning the gap. Germline CDR1 SEHNR, CDR2 FQNEAQ (reference sequence). The CDR3 is made up of 12 amino acids. The CDR3 reads CASSFDRETQYF. The DNA of the CDR3 is TGTGCCAGCAGCTTCGATCGGGAGACCCAGTACTTC.

Remarks on this clonotype: For a library built for alpha chains, this beta chain is a stray read; little rests on its size. The chain links TRBV7-8 to TRBJ2-2, with D perhaps being TRBD1 or TRBD2 (5 bases each). V was clipped by 4 bases and J by 5 bases, with 5 bases between them. The CDR3 sequence is 12 residues long. Germline-derived CDR1 and CDR2 are SGHVS and FQNEAQ. The CDR3 nucleotides are TGTGCCAGCAGCTGGGGGACCGGGGAGCTGTTTTTT. Translating gives CASSWGTGELFF. Looking up the rest from reference TRBV7-8 and TRBJ2-2 gives the full variable domain: GAGVSQSPRYKVAKRGQDVALRCDPISGHVSLFWYQQALGQGPEFLTYFQNEAQLDKSGLPSDRFFAERPEGSVSTLKIQRTQQEDSAVYLCASSWGTGELFFGEGSRLTVL.

By sample fraction, this clonotype is medium-sized. This beta chain is a stray sequence in a library constructed for alpha chains; its clone size is not meaningful. This sequence joins TRBV7-8 and TRBJ2-2; perhaps TRBD2 as D (6 bases). CDR1 SGHVS and CDR2 FQNEAQ come from the germline V gene. This CDR3 spans 13 amino acids. V lost 3 bases, J lost 6 bases, and 8 bases lay in between. CDR3 region: CASSFGGAGELFF. The CDR3 DNA reads as TGTGCCAGCAGCTTCGGGGGTGCCGGGGAGCTGTTTTTT.

In its sample, this clonotype was seen a few times. Little can be read into the size of this beta chain, an off-target read in a library designed for alpha chains. The chain combines TRBV7-3 with TRBJ2-1, with D unresolved. Germline values: CDR1 SGHTA, CDR2 FQGTGA. The CDR3 extends over 13 amino acids. The V end was cut by 0 bases, the J end by 5 bases, with 5 bases between. CDR3 DNA: TGTGCCAGCAGCTTAACTTTCGACAATGAGCAGTTCTTC. It encodes CASSLTFDNEQFF.

Concerning this clonotype: This beta chain turned up in a library designed for alpha chains; as an off-target read, its abundance says little. The V and J genes are TRBV18 and TRBJ2-7; 10 bases are a match to TRBD2. This CDR3 has 14 amino acids. The germline V gene encodes CDR1 KGHSH and CDR2 LQKENI. Trimming cost V 4 bases and J 7 bases; bases outside gene matches: 7. The CDR3 here is CASSRSGRAEEQYF. The CDR3 DNA reads as TGTGCCAGCTCACGGAGCGGGAGGGCTGAGGAGCAGTACTTC.

Remarks on this clonotype: This beta chain represents an off-target read in a library built for alpha chains; its size is of limited meaning. This chain uses TRBV5-1 with TRBJ2-2, with a weak D call TRBD1 (5 bases). CDR3 length equals 15 residues. CDR1 and CDR2 (germline): SGHRS, YFSETQ. V was shortened by 1 base and J by 7 bases, with 14 bases between the two germline ends. CDR3 in DNA: TGCGCCAGCAGCTTGAGCAGGGCCGCTGGCGGGGAGCTGTTTTTT. Its protein product is CASSLSRAAGGELFF.

As regards this clonotype: Within a library made for alpha chains, this beta chain is off target, and its count is uninformative. The chain carries TRBV28 and TRBJ2-5; 7 positions agree with TRBD2. The CDR3 sequence is 14 residues long. Losses at the gene ends were 5 bases for V and 5 bases for J; bases not matched to a gene: 8. CDR1 MDHEN and CDR2 SYDVKM come from the germline V gene. CDR3 bases: TGTGCCAGCAGTCCGAGACTGGGGGGGGAGACCCAGTACTTC. It encodes CASSPRLGGETQYF.